Sequencing of this T cell receptor beta chain was carried out in a study of identical twins. Overall study findings and caveats: For cord blood, abundant beta clonotypes had fewer insertions, unlike memory repertoires, which showed none.

TCRdb redid the calling of the 5' RACE reads with MiXCR, one entry per CDR3 protein. The repertoire holds hundreds of thousands of distinct CDR3 sequences, 10% to 15% seen once, with roughly 1.5% in the top ten. This clonotype was seen more than once but under ten times. Its target is not known. Per the germline V gene, CDR1 is MDHEN and CDR2 is SYDVKM. The CDR3 is made up of 18 amino acids. V lost 5 bases, J lost 0 bases, and 14 bases stayed unmatched. The same sample was also used in a study of yellow fever vaccine responses in identical twins.

The chain uses TRBV28 and TRBJ2-3; 7 nucleotides line up with TRBD2. Sequencing was carried out using PBMCs. This clonotype originated in a woman between 18 and 30 years old in good health. This CDR3 reads CASSPRRKLATSTDTQYF. In nucleotides, the CDR3 is TGTGCCAGCAGTCCCCGCCGGAAACTAGCGACTAGCACAGATACGCAGTATTTT.